The 26 T cell receptor beta chains below were found in one sample sequenced in a study of cytomegalovirus exposure and HLA in healthy donors. It was with 60 Vbeta and 13 Jbeta primers that the PCR ran. Repertoires were generated with immunoSEQ multiplex PCR, while TCRdb's copy carries only in-frame clones and drops some. The data hold 90,000 to 110,000 clones, with roughly 15% observed a single time. The specimen was PBMCs. The receptors stem from a female donor in good health and CMV-seronegative.

In its sample, this clone was seen a few times. The J gene is TRBJ2-5, the V gene TRBV9, with 9 bases fitting TRBD2. Per germline, CDR1 SGDLS and CDR2 YYNGEE. After removal of 3 bases from V and 5 bases from J, the junction contained 11 bases not matched to a gene. This CDR3 spans 16 amino acids. The DNA of the CDR3 is TGTGCCAGCAGCGCTAGCGGGACTAGCTTTTCGGAGACCCAGTACTTC. This sequence encodes CASSASGTSFSETQYF. Full variable domain (missing parts from reference TRBV9 and TRBJ2-5): DSGVTQTPKHLITATGQRVTLRCSPRSGDLSVYWYQQSLDQGLQFLIQYYNGEERAKGNILERFSAQQFPDLHSELNLSSLELGDSALYFCASSASGTSFSETQYFGPGTRLLVL.

This clone was found a few times. The V gene is TRBV28, the J gene TRBJ1-2; D unresolved. In germline, CDR1 is MDHEN, CDR2 SYDVKM. Trimming took 3 bases from V and 8 from J, leaving 13 bases between them. The CDR3 length is 13 residues. The CDR3 coding sequence is TGTGCCAGCAGTTTCCCAGCGGGGAACGGCTACACCTTC. Amino acids: CASSFPAGNGYTF.

The chain carries TRBV5-6 and TRBJ2-3; 12 positions match TRBD2. V lost 4 bases, J lost 2 bases, and 5 bases stayed unmatched. The CDR3 runs 16 residues. Looked up from germline, CDR1 is SGHDT and CDR2 is YYEEEE. The CDR3 coding sequence is TGTGCCAGCAGCCGACTAGCGGGGGCATACACAGATACGCAGTATTTT. As protein: CASSRLAGAYTDTQYF.

The table lists this clone with a few counts. V is TRBV9 and J is TRBJ2-1; 7 bases are shared with TRBD1. V shed 0 bases and J 8 bases; nucleotides not matched to a gene: 5. The length of the CDR3 is 14 residues. CDR1 and CDR2 from the germline V gene are SGDLS and YYNGEE. The DNA of the CDR3 is TGTGCCAGCAGCGTAGATGACAGGGCCCATGAGCAGTTCTTC. This codes for CASSVDDRAHEQFF.

The chain has TRBV6-1 and TRBJ2-7; D is possibly TRBD1 (7 bases). Trimming shortened V by 8 bases and J by 4 bases, and 21 bases separated the two germline ends. The CDR3 loop spans 15 amino acids. Germline assignment: CDR1 MNHNS and CDR2 SASEGT. CDR3 protein: CASLRGLGLPYEQYF. DNA for the CDR3: TGTGCCAGCCTTAGGGGGCTGGGACTTCCTTACGAGCAGTACTTC.

The table lists this clone with a few counts. This chain joins TRBV9 and TRBJ2-3; D unresolved. The CDR3 spans 15 residues. V gave up 0 bases and J gave up 2 bases, with 10 bases separating them. Germline V lookup: CDR1 SGDLS, CDR2 YYNGEE. The CDR3 DNA follows: TGTGCCAGCAGCGTAGGAGGATTGGCCACAGATACGCAGTATTTT. Its translation: CASSVGGLATDTQYF. The full variable domain, with the rest looked up from reference TRBV9 and TRBJ2-3, is DSGVTQTPKHLITATGQRVTLRCSPRSGDLSVYWYQQSLDQGLQFLIQYYNGEERAKGNILERFSAQQFPDLHSELNLSSLELGDSALYFCASSVGGLATDTQYFGPGTRLTVL.

This clone appeared a few times. This chain connects TRBV15 to TRBJ2-1, with D perhaps matching TRBD2 (5 bases). CDR1 and CDR2 (germline): LNHNV, YYDKDF (reference sequence). This CDR3 has 15 residues. V shed 5 bases and J shed 5 bases, with 16 bases lying between them. The CDR3 loop reads CATSPQAGSHNEQFF. The CDR3 DNA reads as TGTGCCACCAGCCCGCAGGCGGGCAGCCACAATGAGCAGTTCTTC.

A remark on this clone: Other DNA sequences in this sample translate to the same CDR3. This chain uses TRBV27 with TRBJ1-5; 7 positions agree with TRBD1. CDR1 and CDR2 from the germline V gene are MNHEY and SMNVEV (reference sequence). This CDR3 spans 15 amino acids. The V gene end was trimmed by 6 bases and the J gene end by 5 bases; junction bases not matched to a gene: 10. The CDR3 region has the DNA TGTGCCAGCAGGATCCGACAGGGAATTGATCAGCCCCAGCATTTT. As protein: CASRIRQGIDQPQHF.

This clone was seen a few times. In DNA form, the CDR3 reads TGTGCCAGCATGGACAAGACATTCCAAGAGACCCAGTACTTC. Translation gives CASMDKTFQETQYF. The rearrangement links TRBV2 to TRBJ2-5; D possibly corresponds to TRBD1 (5 bases). Trimming pared 7 bases from V and 1 base from J, leaving 13 bases between. Germline loops: CDR1 SNHLY, CDR2 FYNNEI. This CDR3 is built from 14 residues.

V usage is TRBV30 and J usage is TRBJ2-6, with a tentative D call TRBD1 (5 bases). Germline assignment: CDR1 GTSNPN and CDR2 SVGIG (reference sequence). Trimming shortened V by 1 base and J by 3 bases, and 7 bases separated the two germline ends. CDR3 length: 14 amino acids. CDR3 coding DNA: TGTGCCTGGAGTGGGGGCATTGGGGCCAACGTCCTGACTTTC. Translating gives CAWSGGIGANVLTF.

The CDR3 loop reads CASSKSQGVTYNEQFF. For the CDR3, the DNA is TGTGCCAGCAGCAAATCCCAGGGGGTAACCTACAATGAGCAGTTCTTC. The chain recombines TRBV28 with TRBJ2-1; 7 bases are shared with TRBD1. V lost 6 bases to trimming and J lost 2 bases; unmatched junction nucleotides: 10. There are 16 residues in the CDR3. Germline V CDR1 and CDR2: MDHEN, SYDVKM.

A few counts support this clone. CDR3 nucleotides: TGCGCCAGCAGTGAACAGGGGATTTATGGCTACACCTTC. The encoded protein is CASSEQGIYGYTF. The chain employs TRBV5-1 and TRBJ1-2, with 7 bases that match TRBD1. Losses at the gene ends were 5 bases for V and 5 bases for J; bases not matched to a gene: 6. CDR1 and CDR2 (germline): SGHRS, YFSETQ. CDR3 length: 13 residues.

The V and J genes are TRBV13 and TRBJ2-1; TRBD1 agrees at 8 bases. The CDR3 has 16 amino acids. Germline V gives CDR1 PRHDT, CDR2 FYEKMQ (reference sequence). V trimming: 5 bases; J trimming: 0 bases; junction bases outside the gene matches: 6. The CDR3 DNA reads TGTGCCAGCAGCCCGACAGGGGAGAGCTCCTACAATGAGCAGTTCTTC. Translated, it gives CASSPTGESSYNEQFF.

This clone was seen more than once but under ten times. This chain uses TRBV29-1 with TRBJ1-1, with TRBD1 as a possible D gene (6 bases). There are 14 residues in the CDR3. V was pared by 6 bases and J by 3 bases, with 17 bases between. Germline CDR1 and CDR2: SQVTM and ANQGSEA. For the CDR3, the DNA is TGCAGCGTAGCTCCGGGGGGGGCCTACACTGAAGCTTTCTTT. This translates into CSVAPGGAYTEAFF.

This clone occurred a few times. This chain's CDR3 is CASRPGQGESPLHF. CDR3 sequence (DNA): TGTGCCAGCAGGCCGGGACAGGGGGAGTCACCCCTCCACTTT. This sequence joins TRBV21-1 and TRBJ1-6; TRBD1 is the table's D call and was not checked against the DNA. TRBV21-1 is reported as a pseudogene. The CDR3 spans 14 residues.

This clone has more than one count but fewer than ten. This chain joins TRBV5-1 and TRBJ2-1; 10 bases map to TRBD2. Germline CDR1 SGHRS, CDR2 YFSETQ. The CDR3 is 15 residues long. J was trimmed by 8 bases and V by 1 base; bases with no gene match: 6. The CDR3 nucleotides are TGCGCCAGCAGCTTGAAAGCGGGGGGGCAGGATGAGCAGTTCTTC. Translated, it gives CASSLKAGGQDEQFF.

This clone has just a few counts. The chain links TRBV30 to TRBJ1-3, with D maybe TRBD1 (5 bases). The CDR3 is 11 residues long. Germline V gene lookup returns CDR1 GTSNPN and CDR2 SVGIG (reference sequence). Deletions cut 3 bases from V and 7 bases from J, with 7 bases between. In DNA form, the CDR3 reads TGTGCCTGGAGAGGGGTCAACACCATATATTTT. Translating gives CAWRGVNTIYF.

This clone was seen only a few times. This chain links TRBV6-1 with TRBJ1-4; TRBD1 matches 7 bases. There are 13 residues in the CDR3. The germline V gene encodes CDR1 MNHNS and CDR2 SASEGT. The junction had 7 bases not matched to a gene; V was cut back by 7 bases and J by 8 bases. The CDR3 loop reads CASTGTVGEKLFF. The CDR3 DNA reads TGTGCCAGCACCGGGACAGTAGGCGAAAAACTGTTTTTT.

This clone was recorded a few times. The chain employs TRBV19 and TRBJ1-2, with 7 bases matching TRBD1. CDR1 is LNHDA and CDR2 is SQIVND in the germline V gene (reference sequence). The length of the CDR3 is 13 residues. V gave up 9 bases and J gave up 6 bases; unmatched junction bases: 10. The CDR3 protein is CASIKTGIHGYTF. The CDR3, as DNA: TGTGCCAGCATCAAGACAGGGATACATGGCTACACCTTC.

The chain recombines TRBV29-1 with TRBJ1-4; a weak D match, TRBD1 (6 bases). Trimming cost V 7 bases and J 0 bases, with 12 bases left between them. Germline assignment: CDR1 SQVTM and CDR2 ANQGSEA. The CDR3 has 14 residues. The CDR3 protein is CSAQQGTTNEKLFF. The CDR3 DNA is TGCAGCGCTCAACAGGGAACAACTAATGAAAAACTGTTTTTT.

This rearrangement joins TRBV9 to TRBJ2-3; TRBD2 matches at 8 bases. The V and J ends lost 3 bases and 5 bases, in that order; junction bases with no gene match: 8. Germline CDR1 SGDLS, CDR2 YYNGEE. The CDR3 is 15 residues long. In DNA form, the CDR3 reads TGTGCCAGCAGCGAGAGGACTAGCCCACGAGATACGCAGTATTTT. Encoded protein: CASSERTSPRDTQYF.

The chain combines TRBV2 with TRBJ1-2; D remains unclear. The germline gives CDR1 SNHLY, CDR2 FYNNEI. The length of the CDR3 is 11 residues. The germline V and J ends were trimmed by 8 bases and 2 bases, with 6 bases remaining between them. CDR3 protein: CASGLNYGYTF. In DNA form, the CDR3 reads TGTGCCAGCGGGCTAAACTATGGCTACACCTTC.

The J gene is TRBJ1-5, the V gene TRBV18; perhaps TRBD1 as D (6 bases). The germline V and J ends were trimmed by 6 bases and 0 bases, with 9 bases remaining between them. The CDR3 loop spans 14 amino acids. The germline CDR1 and CDR2 sequences are KGHSH and LQKENI. The CDR3 bases are TGTGCCAGCTCCCAACAGGGTAGCAATCAGCCCCAGCATTTT. Its translation: CASSQQGSNQPQHF.

This chain links TRBV14 with TRBJ2-5, with a tentative D call TRBD1 (5 bases). The closer fit of TRBJ2-7 to the DNA end suggests the J call may be wrong. This CDR3 is built from 14 residues. Germline loops: CDR1 SGHDN, CDR2 FVKESK. DNA of the CDR3: TGTGCCAGCAGCCCACAGGTGCGTTCCTACGAGCAGTACTTC. Its translation is CASSPQVRSYEQYF.

This clone was seen a few times. The J gene is TRBJ1-5, the V gene TRBV6-1; D unresolved. This CDR3 contains 13 residues. The germline gives CDR1 MNHNS, CDR2 SASEGT. The V gene lost 2 bases and the J gene lost 7 bases, with 9 bases spanning the gap. This chain's CDR3 is CASSETLPQPQHF. The CDR3 nucleotides are TGTGCCAGCAGTGAAACGCTACCCCAGCCCCAGCATTTT.

The J gene is TRBJ2-5, the V gene TRBV7-9; 9 nucleotides align to TRBD1. Germline V CDR1 and CDR2: SEHNR, FQNEAQ (reference sequence). With 1 base clipped from V and 5 bases from J, the junction kept 11 bases outside the gene matches. CDR3 length: 17 residues. The chain's CDR3 is CASSLVLNRGLGETQYF. CDR3 in DNA: TGTGCCAGCAGCTTAGTATTGAACAGGGGGCTGGGGGAGACCCAGTACTTC.